The clone carrying this TCR beta chain came up a few times. Sequenced by immunoSEQ multiplex PCR; TCRdb stores in-frame clones only, minus some. The sample holds more than 35,000 clones, over 70% seen once. The entry originates in a study of control samples from healthy donors and cancer patients. What was sequenced was PBMCs. This sequence originates from a woman aged 55-69 years with lung cancer.

The CDR3 loop is CASSLSAQAAGGELFF. CDR3 nucleotide sequence: TGCGCCAGCAGCCTTAGTGCGCAGGCTGCTGGCGGGGAGCTGTTTTTT. V usage is TRBV4-3 and J usage is TRBJ2-2; D not certain. The germline V and J ends were trimmed by 4 bases and 7 bases, with 19 bases remaining between them. The CDR3 extends over 16 amino acids. CDR1 and CDR2 (germline): LGHNA, YSLEER.